This is a list of T cell receptor beta chains from one sample in a study of cytotoxic CD8 clonotypes in ibrutinib-treated CLL. Assay: immunoSEQ multiplex PCR; the TCRdb copy retains only in-frame clones and omits some. The table lists tens of thousands of clones, just over 90% of them singletons. The sample in question was PBMCs, obtained after 12 months of ibrutinib treatment. Every receptor here comes from a human donor with chronic lymphocytic leukemia. Both conserved end residues are part of each CDR3. D genes are given only for firm matches. The size field is filled for only some rows; it gives once, few, many or a size class.

v_gene	d_gene	len	abundance	j_gene	CDR3nt	CDR3aa
TRBV4-3	TRBD2	17	.	TRBJ2-1	TGCGCCAGCAGCCAAGATCGGCAGGGACTAGCGGGAGTAGGGCAGTTCTTC	CASSQDRQGLAGVGQFF
TRBV5-8	TRBD1	17	.	TRBJ1-4	TGTGCCAGCAGTTTTATGACAGGGACAATCTCTAATGAAAAACTGTTTTTT	CASSFMTGTISNEKLFF
TRBV7-9	.	16	once	TRBJ1-2	TGTGCCAGCAGCACAACGCTGGGGTTGGGTAACTATGGCTACACCTTC	CASSTTLGLGNYGYTF
TRBV27	TRBD1	15	.	TRBJ2-7	TGTGCCAGCAGTTTCCTCGGGACAGGGAGCTACGAGCAGTACTTC	CASSFLGTGSYEQYF
TRBV2	.	15	.	TRBJ2-7	TGTGCCAGCACGAATAGCGGTTATAACTCCTACGAGCAGTACTTC	CASTNSGYNSYEQYF
TRBV4-3	TRBD2	14	.	TRBJ2-7	TGCGCCAGCAGCCCTGGACTAGCGAGCGACGAGCAGTACTTC	CASSPGLASDEQYF
TRBV7-2	TRBD2	13	.	TRBJ2-7	TGTGCCAGCAGCTTTAGCGGGAGCTACGAGCAGTACTTC	CASSFSGSYEQYF
TRBV4-2	TRBD1	15	.	TRBJ2-1	TGTGCCAGCAGCCAAGAAGACAGGGGTGGGGATGAGCAGTTCTTC	CASSQEDRGGDEQFF
TRBV28	TRBD2	18	.	TRBJ2-7	TGTGCCAGCAGTGCGGTAACCGGGACTAGCGGGAGGGTCTACGAGCAGTACTTC	CASSAVTGTSGRVYEQYF
TRBV18	.	15	.	TRBJ2-1	TGTGCCAGCTCGGGGGGTGGCAGAACCTACAATGAGCAGTTCTTC	CASSGGGRTYNEQFF
TRBV7-9	TRBD1	16	.	TRBJ2-1	TGTGCCAGCAGCTCTTGGGACAGGGGGGAGTACAATGAGCAGTTCTTC	CASSSWDRGEYNEQFF
TRBV6-5	TRBD1	13	.	TRBJ1-2	TGTGCCAGCAGTTACTCGGAGGGGGCTAGCTACACCTTC	CASSYSEGASYTF
TRBV4-3	.	15	.	TRBJ2-5	TGCGCCAGCAGCCAAGAGGCAAAGCGACACGAGACCCAGTACTTC	CASSQEAKRHETQYF
TRBV28	.	15	.	TRBJ1-5	TGTGCCAGCAGTTTATATGGCGTGGACAATCAGCCCCAGCATTTT	CASSLYGVDNQPQHF
TRBV19	.	14	.	TRBJ1-3	TGTGCCAGTAGTATATCCCTCTCTGGAAACACCATATATTTT	CASSISLSGNTIYF
TRBV27	.	13	once	TRBJ1-2	TGTGCCAGCAGTCCACTCGGGACCCATGGCTACACCTTC	CASSPLGTHGYTF
TRBV10-3	.	13	.	TRBJ1-2	TGTGCCATCAGGGCGCAGGGCCACTATGGCTACACCTTC	CAIRAQGHYGYTF
TRBV7-8	.	18	.	TRBJ1-1	TGTGCCAGCAGCTCGATTTCGGGTAGGGGGGGACCTTTCACTGAAGCTTTCTTT	CASSSISGRGGPFTEAFF
TRBV28	.	12	.	TRBJ2-5	TGTGCCAGCAGGTTACAGGGAGAGACCCAGTACTTC	CASRLQGETQYF
TRBV6-5	TRBD2	15	.	TRBJ2-7	TGTGCCAGCAGTTTGGGACCGGGGGGGGGTTACGAGCAGTACTTC	CASSLGPGGGYEQYF
TRBV13	.	17	.	TRBJ2-1	TGTGCCAGCAGCTTGCCCCCGGGACTCGCGGGCTACAATGAGCAGTTCTTC	CASSLPPGLAGYNEQFF
TRBV27	.	13	.	TRBJ1-3	TGTGCCAGCAGTTTATCAGGGGGAAACACCATATATTTT	CASSLSGGNTIYF
TRBV5-1	.	15	once	TRBJ1-4	TGCGCCAGCAGCCCAACCGACAGGCTTAACGAAAAACTGTTTTTT	CASSPTDRLNEKLFF
TRBV15	.	16	.	TRBJ1-5	TGTGCCACCAGCAGTACACAGCCATCGAGGGATCAGCCCCAGCATTTT	CATSSTQPSRDQPQHF
TRBV11-3	.	16	.	TRBJ2-2	TGTGCCAGCAGCAGGGGGCTAGCGGTGAACACCGGGGAGCTGTTTTTT	CASSRGLAVNTGELFF
TRBV6-1	.	14	.	TRBJ1-2	TGTGCCAGCAGTGAAGTGGGGGTAGGGGGTGGCTACACCTTC	CASSEVGVGGGYTF
TRBV6-5	TRBD1	16	.	TRBJ2-2	TGTGCCAGCAGTTACTCCGGGACAGTGAACACCGGGGAGCTGTTTTTT	CASSYSGTVNTGELFF
TRBV9	TRBD1	13	once	TRBJ2-7	TGTGCCAGCAGCGCGACAGGGGACAACGAGCAGTACTTC	CASSATGDNEQYF
TRBV7-9	.	12	.	TRBJ2-7	TGTGCCAGCAGCTTACGCGACTACGAGCAGTACTTC	CASSLRDYEQYF
TRBV25-1	TRBD2	15	.	TRBJ2-7	TGTGCCAGCAAAGGACTAGCGGGAGGCTCCTACGAGCAGTACTTC	CASKGLAGGSYEQYF
TRBV28	.	14	.	TRBJ1-1	TGTGCCAGCAGTTTTGGGTGGAGGGACACTGAAGCTTTCTTT	CASSFGWRDTEAFF
TRBV5-1	.	15	.	TRBJ2-3	TGCGCCAGCGGGCGAGGGGGCGGGGAGGCAGATACGCAGTATTTT	CASGRGGGEADTQYF
TRBV19	.	11	.	TRBJ1-2	TGTGCCAGTAGAGGGCCCTATGGCTACACCTTC	CASRGPYGYTF
TRBV27	TRBD1	17	.	TRBJ1-2	TGTGCCAGCAGTTTGTTCGCCGTAGGGGGCAGGGACTATGGCTACACCTTC	CASSLFAVGGRDYGYTF
TRBV5-1	TRBD1	14	.	TRBJ1-1	TGCGCCAGCAGCTTGTATCAGGGGGCCACTGAAGCTTTCTTT	CASSLYQGATEAFF
TRBV11-2	.	15	once	TRBJ2-5	TGTGCCAGCAGCTTGCAGACGGCGGGACAAGAGACCCAGTACTTC	CASSLQTAGQETQYF
TRBV10-3	TRBD2	15	once	TRBJ2-1	TGTGCCATCAGTGCTAGCGGTAACTCCTACAATGAGCAGTTCTTC	CAISASGNSYNEQFF
TRBV4-3	.	14	.	TRBJ1-2	TGCGCCAGCAGCCAAGAGTGGGAGGTCTATGGCTACACCTTC	CASSQEWEVYGYTF
TRBV21-1	.	17	once	TRBJ2-4	TGTGCCAGCAGCCCGAGACTGCGGAAGATAGCCAAAAACATTCAGTACTTC	CASSPRLRKIAKNIQYF
TRBV6-5	.	13	.	TRBJ2-5	TGTACCAGCAAGGAGGGAGACCAAGAGACCCAGTACTTC	CTSKEGDQETQYF
TRBV5-6	.	15	.	TRBJ1-4	TGTGCCAGCAGCAAGACAGGAGATTGGAATGAAAAACTGTTTTTT	CASSKTGDWNEKLFF
TRBV28	TRBD1	10	few	TRBJ1-2	TGTGCCAGCAGTTCCCGGGACAGGGAGTTC	CASSSRDREF
TRBV7-3	.	16	.	TRBJ2-1	TGTGCCAGCAGCTTAGTAGAGGGCGCGGGTTACAATGAGCAGTTCTTC	CASSLVEGAGYNEQFF
TRBV5-1	TRBD2	15	.	TRBJ2-1	TGCGCCAGCAGCCCAATTAGCGGGAGGGTTGATGAGCAGTTCTTC	CASSPISGRVDEQFF
TRBV2	.	11	.	TRBJ2-5	TGTGCCAGCAGTGAAGTGAGGGAGCAGTACTTC	CASSEVREQYF
TRBV2	TRBD2	17	.	TRBJ2-2	TGTGCCAGCAGTGACCCAACTAGCGGGAGCAACACCGGGGAGCTGTTTTTT	CASSDPTSGSNTGELFF
TRBV2	.	19	.	TRBJ2-1	TGTGCCAGCAGTGAAGTGGGGGCGAGTTGGACAGTCGATTACAATGAGCAGTTCTTC	CASSEVGASWTVDYNEQFF
TRBV11-2	TRBD2	16	.	TRBJ2-1	TGTGCCAGCAGCCTCTTCCGTCTAGCGGACTACAATGAGCAGTTCTTC	CASSLFRLADYNEQFF
TRBV6-5	.	13	.	TRBJ2-3	TGTGCCAGCAGAAATACCGTAGGAGATACGCAGTATTTT	CASRNTVGDTQYF
TRBV19	TRBD2	14	.	TRBJ2-1	TGTGCCAGTAGTGGGCTAGCGGGAAGAAATGAGCAGTTCTTC	CASSGLAGRNEQFF
TRBV2	.	14	.	TRBJ1-5	TGTGCCAGCAGCACCATCTTGGGCAATCAGCCCCAGCATTTT	CASSTILGNQPQHF
TRBV27	.	12	once	TRBJ2-3	TGTGCCAGCAGTCACGGCACAGATACGCAGTATTTT	CASSHGTDTQYF
TRBV2	.	14	.	TRBJ2-1	TGTGCCAGCAGTGTTGTATCCTCCTACAATGAGCAGTTCTTC	CASSVVSSYNEQFF
TRBV7-7	.	15	.	TRBJ2-2	TGTGCTAGCAGCTTGGACTTAAGGGACACCGGGGAGCTGTTTTTT	CASSLDLRDTGELFF
TRBV11-3	.	13	.	TRBJ1-1	TGTGCCAGCAGCTTAGGGAGCCAGGGAAGGGCTTTCTTT	CASSLGSQGRAFF
TRBV5-1	TRBD1	16	once	TRBJ1-2	TGCGCCAGCAGCCCAGAAGCGGGACAGGCGGTGTATGGCTACACCTTC	CASSPEAGQAVYGYTF
TRBV4-2	TRBD2	15	.	TRBJ2-1	TGTGCCAGCAGCCAAGATAGCGGGGCCCACAATGAGCAGTTCTTC	CASSQDSGAHNEQFF
TRBV27	.	13	.	TRBJ1-5	TGTGCCAGCAGTTTCAATAGCAATCAGCCCCAGCATTTT	CASSFNSNQPQHF
TRBV13	.	16	once	TRBJ2-1	TGTGCCAGCAGCTTAGTGTCGGGAAAATCCTACAATGAGCAGTTCTTC	CASSLVSGKSYNEQFF